A single sample gave rise to the 17 T cell receptor beta chains below, sequenced in a study of OX40 agonist ivuxolimab in advanced cancers. The method behind the library was the immunoSEQ multiplex PCR assay. TCRdb limited this immuneACCESS table to in-frame rearrangements with V and J called. A share of clones is missing; checked studies link under half to unresolved V genes, and the rest is unexplained. Within this sample are about 60,000 clones, with 65% to 85% of them counted one time only. The biggest ten clones account for 1.9% of the sample. The sequences come from CD4+ or CD8+ T cells sorted from blood, collected in a trial of the OX40 agonist ivuxolimab. The source of these receptors is an adult with an advanced solid tumor such as melanoma, head and neck, liver or kidney cancer.

The J gene is TRBJ1-3, the V gene TRBV2; D unresolved. CDR3 length: 13 amino acids. Trimming took 6 bases from V and 0 from J, leaving 6 bases between them. Germline V gives CDR1 SNHLY, CDR2 FYNNEI. CDR3 nucleotides: TGTGCCAGCAGCTACCTCTCTGGAAACACCATATATTTT. This translates into CASSYLSGNTIYF.

The chain links TRBV5-1 to TRBJ2-7; TRBD2 matches at 7 bases. Germline V gene sequence: CDR1 SGHRS, CDR2 YFSETQ. The CDR3 covers 14 residues. V was clipped by 4 bases and J by 4 bases; unmatched bases: 8. For the CDR3, the DNA is TGCGCCAGCAGCCCCCAAGGGACTACTTACGAGCAGTACGTC. Protein product: CASSPQGTTYEQYV.

The chain recombines TRBV7-2 with TRBJ2-1; D possibly corresponds to TRBD2 (6 bases). This CDR3 has 14 residues. The ends were cut back, 5 bases at V and 6 bases at J, with 14 bases in the middle. CDR1 is SGHTA, CDR2 FQGNSA, per germline. The CDR3 sequence is CASSANLAINEQFF. CDR3 nucleotide sequence: TGTGCCAGCAGCGCAAATCTAGCGATCAATGAGCAGTTCTTC.

The chain employs TRBV7-2 and TRBJ1-6, with D hard to call. The CDR3 consists of 16 residues. Germline-derived CDR1 and CDR2 are SGHTA and FQGNSA. The V end lost 0 bases, the J end lost 8 bases, and 14 bases lay between the germline ends. CDR3 loop: CASSLAGGFRDSPLHF. The CDR3 DNA sequence: TGTGCCAGCAGCTTAGCGGGAGGGTTTAGGGATTCACCCCTCCACTTT.

This chain connects TRBV7-2 to TRBJ2-1, with D possibly called TRBD1 or TRBD2 (5 bases each). CDR1 is SGHTA, CDR2 FQGNSA, per germline. This CDR3 has 14 amino acids. Trimming took 5 bases from V and 8 from J, leaving 16 bases between them. The CDR3 DNA follows: TGTGCCAGCAGCATCGGGACCTGGGGATATGAGCAGTTCTTC. Amino acids: CASSIGTWGYEQFF.

J is TRBJ2-5 and V is TRBV5-6; D not resolved. The better agreement between TRBJ2-7 and the DNA end casts doubt on the J call. There are 13 residues in the CDR3. Germline lookup yields CDR1 SGHDT and CDR2 YYEEEE. This chain's CDR3 is CASSFFGLYEQYF. The CDR3 bases are TGTGCCAGCAGCTTTTTCGGGCTCTACGAGCAGTACTTC.

The rearrangement joins TRBV6-5 to TRBJ2-6; D unresolved. The germline V gene has CDR1 MNHEY and CDR2 SVGAGI. Trimming removed 6 bases at V and 6 bases at J, with 9 bases between. The CDR3 runs to 13 residues. Here the CDR3 reads CASSHRMANVLTF. CDR3 DNA sequence: TGTGCCAGCAGCCATCGGATGGCCAACGTCCTGACTTTC.

The J gene is TRBJ1-2, the V gene TRBV5-5, with a tentative D call TRBD1 (6 bases). V lost 3 bases and J 2 bases, leaving 14 bases between the germline ends. The CDR3 is 15 residues long. The germline V gene has CDR1 SGHKS and CDR2 YYEKEE (reference sequence). CDR3 loop: CASSWTPQGNYGYTF. The CDR3 DNA follows: TGTGCCAGCAGCTGGACCCCGCAGGGGAACTATGGCTACACCTTC.

The rearrangement links TRBV30 to TRBJ1-1; TRBD1 is a possible D gene (5 bases). CDR1 and CDR2 (germline): GTSNPN, SVGIG (reference sequence). The germline V and J ends were trimmed by 0 bases and 5 bases, with 13 bases remaining between them. The length of the CDR3 is 14 residues. CDR3 region: CAWSVPAGLTEAFF. The CDR3 nucleotides are TGTGCCTGGAGTGTACCGGCAGGGTTAACTGAAGCTTTCTTT.

This clone was observed a few times. For the CDR3, the DNA is TGTGCCTGGAGTGGTGACGCCGTTCAGCCCCAGCATTTT. Amino acids: CAWSGDAVQPQHF. The chain carries TRBV30 and TRBJ1-5; D gene unclear. The V end was cut by 1 base, the J end by 6 bases, with 10 bases between. The CDR3 length is 13 residues. The germline gives CDR1 GTSNPN, CDR2 SVGIG (reference sequence).

The V and J genes are TRBV9 and TRBJ1-2; 7 bases line up with TRBD1. The CDR3 has 15 residues. After removal of 0 bases from V and 2 bases from J, the junction contained 4 bases not matched to a gene. Germline assignment: CDR1 SGDLS and CDR2 YYNGEE. CDR3 coding DNA: TGTGCCAGCAGCGTAGGGACAGGCGCCAACTATGGCTACACCTTC. It specifies CASSVGTGANYGYTF.

This chain links TRBV14 with TRBJ1-1, with D unclear. Trimming pared 4 bases from V and 2 bases from J, leaving 17 bases between. Germline V CDR1 and CDR2: SGHDN, FVKESK. There are 16 residues in the CDR3. CDR3 sequence: CASSLVRGRGNTEAFF. The CDR3 DNA follows: TGTGCCAGCAGCCTCGTCAGAGGTCGGGGTAACACTGAAGCTTTCTTT.

The rearrangement uses TRBV7-8 and TRBJ2-1, with 10 bases fitting TRBD2. Germline loops: CDR1 SGHVS, CDR2 FQNEAQ. J lost 7 bases, V lost 5 bases, and 8 bases had no gene match. The CDR3 is 15 residues long. The CDR3 here is CASSPLAGERNEQFF. CDR3 in DNA: TGTGCCAGCAGCCCTCTAGCGGGAGAGCGAAATGAGCAGTTCTTC. The full variable domain, completed using reference TRBV7-8 and TRBJ2-1, is GAGVSQSPRYKVAKRGQDVALRCDPISGHVSLFWYQQALGQGPEFLTYFQNEAQLDKSGLPSDRFFAERPEGSVSTLKIQRTQQEDSAVYLCASSPLAGERNEQFFGPGTRLTVL.

This clone has only one observation. The V gene is TRBV14, the J gene TRBJ1-2, with D maybe TRBD1 (6 bases). CDR1 SGHDN and CDR2 FVKESK come from the germline V gene. This CDR3 has 14 residues. Trimming shortened V by 4 bases and J by 4 bases, and 13 bases separated the two germline ends. CDR3 nucleotides: TGTGCCAGCAGCCCGGGGACATCGGTCTATGGCTACACCTTC. Its translation is CASSPGTSVYGYTF.

The chain combines TRBV5-1 with TRBJ1-5; tentative D call: TRBD1 (6 bases). The V end was cut by 5 bases, the J end by 2 bases, with 11 bases between. Germline V gene sequence: CDR1 SGHRS, CDR2 YFSETQ. The CDR3 loop spans 14 amino acids. The chain's CDR3 is CASSLGHGNQPQHF. The CDR3 DNA is TGCGCCAGCAGTCTGGGACATGGCAATCAGCCCCAGCATTTT.

This clone occurred once. This rearrangement joins TRBV27 to TRBJ2-6; weak D call: TRBD1 (5 bases). Germline CDR1 is MNHEY and CDR2 is SMNVEV (reference sequence). This CDR3 is built from 19 residues. With 3 bases removed from V and 0 bases from J, the gap between germline ends came to 18 bases. CDR3 in amino acids: CASSFFTPGFPSGANVLTF. CDR3 bases: TGTGCCAGCAGTTTTTTTACCCCAGGGTTCCCCTCTGGGGCCAACGTCCTGACTTTC.

Notes on this clone: The same CDR3 can be traced to other DNA sequences in this sample. The chain is built from TRBV5-1 and TRBJ2-3; D not certain. Germline V gives CDR1 SGHRS, CDR2 YFSETQ. Trimming removed 3 bases at V and 2 bases at J, with 7 bases between. The CDR3 runs to 13 residues. CDR3 bases: TGCGCCAGCAGCTCCATCCCCACAGATACGCAGTATTTT. Translating it yields CASSSIPTDTQYF. Full variable domain (outside the CDR3, taken from reference TRBV5-1 and TRBJ2-3): KAGVTQTPRYLIKTRGQQVTLSCSPISGHRSVSWYQQTPGQGLQFLFEYFSETQRNKGNFPGRFSGRQFSNSRSEMNVSTLELGDSALYLCASSSIPTDTQYFGPGTRLTVL.